The clone carrying this T cell receptor (beta chain) was seen repeatedly, ten times or more. This specimen comes from a study of T-cell reconstitution after alpha-beta-depleted transplantation in children. This CDR3 is built from 13 residues. V was trimmed by 6 bases and J by 4 bases, leaving 16 bases between them. The germline V gene encodes CDR1 DFQATT and CDR2 SNEGSKA (reference sequence). A library of TCRbeta sequences, prepared with unique molecular identifiers, was generated. TCRdb re-derived calls from the PCR reads in MiXCR, one entry per CDR3 protein. The sample has 250,000 to 350,000 distinct CDR3 sequences; 9.9% are singletons.

The rearrangement links TRBV20-1 to TRBJ2-7, with a weak D call TRBD1 (6 bases). The sequencing here drew on PBMCs from the stem cell graft donor, taken from the stem cell graft. The sequence came from a human donor who donated a stem cell graft to a child with SCID. As DNA, the CDR3 is TGCAGTGCCCCCCCGCAGGGGCTATACGAGCAGTACTTC. It translates to CSAPPQGLYEQYF.